The rows below give T cell receptor beta chains drawn from one sample of a study of Ad26.COV2.S vaccination and SARS-CoV-2 variants. Here immunoSEQ multiplex PCR was the method, and the copy in TCRdb shows in-frame clones only, minus some. Of roughly 100,000 clones in the sample, around 80% were seen once. Here the sequenced sample was peripheral blood, taken after recovery from COVID-19. The receptor source for this set is a human donor who had recovered from COVID-19. The CDR3 runs from the conserved cysteine through the conserved F or W. The order of the fields is V gene, D gene, J gene, clone size, CDR3 DNA, CDR3 protein. D genes are given only for firm matches. For some rows the clone size is stated as once, few or many, or as a class when expanded; others skip it.

TRBV29-1,-,TRBJ1-2,-,TGCAGCTCTGGGGGCCCATATGGCTACACCTTC,CSSGGPYGYTF
TRBV30,-,TRBJ2-5,-,TGTGCCTGGAGTGTTCTTACTCCGTCCCAAGAGACCCAGTACTTC,CAWSVLTPSQETQYF
TRBV6-5,-,TRBJ1-2,-,TGTGCCAGCAGCGACCCTCGGGCAGGGACAAGCTACACCTTC,CASSDPRAGTSYTF
TRBV12-2,-,TRBJ1-6,once,TGTGCAAGTCGTCCTATCCGAGGCTGTCCCAATTCACCCCTCCACTTT,CASRPIRGCPNSPLHF
TRBV6-6,TRBD1,TRBJ1-5,-,TGTGCCAGCAGTTACGGGACAGGGGGTAAGCCCCAGCATTTT,CASSYGTGGKPQHF
TRBV10-1,-,TRBJ2-3,-,TGCGCCAGCAGTGATAGAACAGGGTATACAGATACGCAGTATTTT,CASSDRTGYTDTQYF
TRBV28,TRBD1,TRBJ1-5,-,TGTGCCAGCAAAAAGACAGGGGATTATCAGCCCCAGCATTTT,CASKKTGDYQPQHF
TRBV7-9,-,TRBJ1-3,-,TGTGCCAGCAGCTTCACCGGGGACATTGGAGGAAACACCATATATTTT,CASSFTGDIGGNTIYF
TRBV7-9,TRBD1,TRBJ2-2,once,TGTGCCAGCAGCGCCTGGGACAGGGTGAACACCGGGGAGCTGTTTTTT,CASSAWDRVNTGELFF
TRBV3-1/TRBV3-2,TRBD2,TRBJ2-2,-,TGTGCCAGCAGCACCCCTTTCGGGGGGGCTAGCACCGGGGAGCTGTTTTTT,CASSTPFGGASTGELFF
TRBV28,TRBD1,TRBJ1-5,once,TGTGCCAGCAGTTCGCCCCCGGGGACAGGGGGGGATCAGCCCCAGCATTTT,CASSSPPGTGGDQPQHF
TRBV5-1,-,TRBJ1-1,once,TGCGCCAGCAGCTTGGAGTCCCGACAAATGAACACTGAAGCTTTCTTT,CASSLESRQMNTEAFF
TRBV7-2,TRBD2,TRBJ2-7,-,TGTGCCAGCAGCTCCAGACTAGCGGGGGGATACGAGCAGTACTTC,CASSSRLAGGYEQYF
TRBV12-3/TRBV12-4,-,TRBJ2-7,-,TGTGCCAGCAGTTTTGGCAGCTACGAGCAGTACTTC,CASSFGSYEQYF
TRBV4-3,TRBD2,TRBJ2-7,-,TGCGCCAGCAGCCCGCTAGCGGGACAAACCTACGAGCAGTACTTC,CASSPLAGQTYEQYF
TRBV27,-,TRBJ2-2,-,TGTGCCAGCAGTTTAATCGGGGCCGGGGAGCTGTTTTTT,CASSLIGAGELFF
TRBV2,-,TRBJ1-2,once,TGTGCCGGTGGGAACTATGGCTACACCTTC,CAGGNYGYTF
TRBV14,-,TRBJ2-3,-,TGTGCCAGCAGCCAAGATCTGGGGGCAGATACGCAGTATTTT,CASSQDLGADTQYF
TRBV19,-,TRBJ2-7,-,TGTGCCAGTAGTATTGGAGACAGCTACGAGCAGTACTTC,CASSIGDSYEQYF
TRBV29-1,TRBD1,TRBJ1-5,-,TGCAGCGTGTCCGGGACAGGGAATGATCAGCCCCAGCATTTT,CSVSGTGNDQPQHF
TRBV9,TRBD1,TRBJ2-7,-,TGTGCCAGCAGCTTTAGGACAGGGTTGTACGAGCAGTACTTC,CASSFRTGLYEQYF
TRBV19,-,TRBJ2-5,-,TGTGCCAGTAGTATCAGGATGGAAGAGACCCAGTACTTC,CASSIRMEETQYF
TRBV19,TRBD2,TRBJ2-1,-,TGTGCCAGTAGTATCGGGGGGTGGCAGTTCTTC,CASSIGGWQFF
TRBV30,-,TRBJ1-2,-,TGTGCCTGGAGTGTACATACAGGGTGGGACTATGGCTACACCTTC,CAWSVHTGWDYGYTF
TRBV11-2,TRBD1,TRBJ2-1,few,TGTGCCAGCAGCGAGACAGGGGCAACCTACAATGAGCAGTTCTTC,CASSETGATYNEQFF
TRBV7-9,-,TRBJ1-4,-,TGTGCCAGCAGCCCCTCCCCCGGGCTGACGAAACATGAAAAACTGTTTTTT,CASSPSPGLTKHEKLFF
TRBV2,-,TRBJ1-1,-,TGTGCCAGCAGGATCCCCTGGGAGTGGCGGTCTGAAGCTTTCTTT,CASRIPWEWRSEAFF
TRBV6-1,-,TRBJ1-5,-,TGTGCCAGCAGTGTAACAGGGATTTTTGGCAATCAGCCCCAGCATTTT,CASSVTGIFGNQPQHF
TRBV29-1,TRBD1,TRBJ2-7,once,TGCAGCGCCAGGGGGATCTACGAGCAGTACTTC,CSARGIYEQYF